The 20 T cell receptor beta chains below were found in one sample sequenced in a study of shared clonotypes between healthy human individuals. Clones were read by immunoSEQ multiplex PCR, and TCRdb kept only the in-frame ones, dropping some. The repertoire includes about 2 million clones, about 95% of them detected once, and under 0.15% sits in the top ten. The source material was naive CD4+ T cells sorted from blood. The subset denotes: CD45RA+ positively selected. The receptors come from a young man in good health.

This rearrangement joins TRBV28 to TRBJ2-7, with TRBD1 matching over 7 bases. This CDR3 has 13 amino acids. J was trimmed by 5 bases and V by 6 bases; bases with no gene match: 7. Germline assignment: CDR1 MDHEN and CDR2 SYDVKM. DNA of the CDR3: TGTGCCAGCAGCCAGAACAGGGGACACGAGCAGTACTTC. The encoded protein is CASSQNRGHEQYF.

The rearrangement links TRBV28 to TRBJ2-2, with D perhaps TRBD2 (5 bases). The CDR3 sequence is 16 residues long. V lost 6 bases, J lost 5 bases, and 19 bases lay in between. Germline assignment: CDR1 MDHEN and CDR2 SYDVKM. CDR3 region: CASSRPLLGGTGELFF. The CDR3 bases are TGTGCCAGCAGCCGCCCCCTTCTGGGCGGGACCGGGGAGCTGTTTTTT.

This clone has just one count. The rearrangement links TRBV18 to TRBJ2-7, with D possibly TRBD1 on 7 matching bases. V lost 1 base, J lost 5 bases, and 15 bases lay in between. Germline lookup yields CDR1 KGHSH and CDR2 LQKENI. The CDR3 has 15 amino acids. CDR3 in amino acids: CASSPLGGGEDEQYF. The CDR3 DNA sequence: TGTGCCAGCTCACCACTTGGAGGGGGCGAGGACGAGCAGTACTTC.

The chain joins TRBV10-3 to TRBJ2-7, with 7 bases fitting TRBD1. V lost 6 bases, J lost 0 bases, and 8 bases stayed unmatched. CDR3 length: 15 residues. Germline assignment: CDR1 ENHRY and CDR2 SYGVKD. CDR3 region: CAIRTGTAPSYEQYF. In DNA form, the CDR3 reads TGTGCCATCAGGACCGGGACAGCTCCCTCCTACGAGCAGTACTTC.

This clone occurred once. V gene TRBV7-2 combines with J gene TRBJ1-1, with D perhaps matching TRBD1 (5 bases). The V end lost 5 bases, the J end lost 6 bases, and 13 bases lay between the germline ends. Germline CDR1 is SGHTA and CDR2 is FQGNSA. The CDR3 contains 13 residues. Written as DNA, the CDR3 is TGTGCCAGCAGCCCCAAGGGGTATTCTGAAGCTTTCTTT. Translated, it gives CASSPKGYSEAFF.

The J gene is TRBJ1-6, the V gene TRBV6-6, with D perhaps matching TRBD1 (5 bases). V gave up 5 bases and J gave up 6 bases, with 14 bases separating them. Germline CDR1 reads MNHNY; CDR2 reads SVGAGI (reference sequence). The CDR3 contains 15 residues. CDR3 nucleotides: TGTGCCAGCAGTCCCCCGACAGAGGGTAATTCACCCCTCCACTTT. This encodes CASSPPTEGNSPLHF.

This chain links TRBV27 with TRBJ2-7, with TRBD1 matching 8 bases. V gave up 7 bases and J gave up 6 bases; unmatched junction bases: 5. Germline loops: CDR1 MNHEY, CDR2 SMNVEV (reference sequence). The CDR3 spans 12 residues. CDR3 nucleotides: TGTGCCAGCACCCGGACAGGGAGCGAGCAGTACTTC. Translated, it gives CASTRTGSEQYF.

J is TRBJ1-3 and V is TRBV5-1; 7 positions match TRBD1. CDR3 size: 15 residues. The V segment lost 0 bases and the J segment 8 bases; nucleotides outside the gene matches: 8. Germline V CDR1 and CDR2: SGHRS, YFSETQ. The CDR3 DNA follows: TGCGCCAGCAGCTTGGGTCCAGGGGGGGCGGACACCATATATTTT. It is translated as CASSLGPGGADTIYF.

The rearrangement links TRBV7-9 to TRBJ2-7; 15 positions match TRBD2. CDR3 length: 14 amino acids. Germline V CDR1 and CDR2: SEHNR, FQNEAQ (reference sequence). With V trimmed by 5 bases and J by 6 bases, 2 bases remained unmatched. The CDR3: CASSKGLAGGEQYF. The DNA of the CDR3 is TGTGCCAGCAGCAAGGGACTAGCGGGAGGCGAGCAGTACTTC.

The J gene is TRBJ2-3, the V gene TRBV7-9; D perhaps matches TRBD2 (5 bases). Trimming cost V 2 bases and J 7 bases, with 10 bases left between them. This CDR3 is built from 13 residues. The V gene's germline CDR1 is SEHNR and CDR2 FQNEAQ (reference sequence). This CDR3 reads CASSLTSSYTQYF. The DNA of the CDR3 is TGTGCCAGCAGCTTAACTAGTAGCTATACGCAGTATTTT. Using reference TRBV7-9 and TRBJ2-3 for the parts outside the CDR3, the full variable domain is DTGVSQNPRHKITKRGQNVTFRCDPISEHNRLYWYRQTLGQGPEFLTYFQNEAQLEKSRLLSDRFSAERPKGSFSTLEIQRTEQGDSAMYLCASSLTSSYTQYFGPGTRLTVL.

The chain couples TRBV29-1 to TRBJ2-1; possibly TRBD1 for D (6 bases). V lost 7 bases and J lost 4, with 14 bases in between. The CDR3 sequence is 13 residues long. In germline, CDR1 is SQVTM, CDR2 ANQGSEA. Here the CDR3 DNA reads TGCAGCGCCGACCGGACAGAGTACAATGAGCAGTTCTTC. Protein product: CSADRTEYNEQFF.

V gene TRBV10-3 combines with J gene TRBJ2-3; 7 nucleotides agree with TRBD2. Germline-derived CDR1 and CDR2 are ENHRY and SYGVKD. J was trimmed by 2 bases and V by 1 base; bases with no gene match: 3. The CDR3 consists of 15 residues. The CDR3 DNA follows: TGTGCCATCAGTGAGTGGGGAGGGATCACAGATACGCAGTATTTT. Protein product: CAISEWGGITDTQYF.

This clone appeared a single time. The chain is built from TRBV9 and TRBJ2-5; no clear D. V was shortened by 0 bases and J by 5 bases, with 8 bases between the two germline ends. In germline, CDR1 is SGDLS, CDR2 YYNGEE. The CDR3 has 13 residues. CDR3 coding DNA: TGTGCCAGCAGCGTAGAGAATTCCGAGACCCAGTACTTC. Amino acids: CASSVENSETQYF.

The chain employs TRBV6-5 and TRBJ2-7; possibly TRBD1 for D (6 bases). The CDR3 is made up of 12 amino acids. Between the trimmed V and J ends, which lost 6 bases and 5 bases, there was a span of 11 bases. From germline, CDR1 is MNHEY and CDR2 SVGAGI. The CDR3 DNA reads TGTGCCAGCAGCTTCACAGGGAACGAGCAGTACTTC. Its translation is CASSFTGNEQYF.

Concerning this clone itself: Other DNA sequences in this sample translate to the same CDR3. The chain joins TRBV7-3 to TRBJ2-3, with 10 bases aligning to TRBD2. Trimming cost V 5 bases and J 1 base; bases outside gene matches: 3. Per the germline V gene, CDR1 is SGHTA and CDR2 is FQGTGA. This CDR3 region has 15 residues. Here the CDR3 DNA reads TGTGCCAGCAGCCTTAGCGGGGGGCGCACAGATACGCAGTATTTT. Translating gives CASSLSGGRTDTQYF.

The chain employs TRBV7-9 and TRBJ1-6; D is perhaps TRBD1 (6 bases). The CDR3 has 15 amino acids. CDR1 and CDR2 (germline): SEHNR, FQNEAQ (reference sequence). V was clipped by 4 bases and J by 7 bases, with 14 bases between them. In DNA, the CDR3 is TGTGCCAGCAGCTCCTGGACAGAGGGGAATTCACCCCTCCACTTT. Its translation is CASSSWTEGNSPLHF.

V gene TRBV6-6 combines with J gene TRBJ2-7; D gene ambiguous. This CDR3 is built from 12 residues. The germline V gene has CDR1 MNHNY and CDR2 SVGAGI (reference sequence). V lost 7 bases to trimming and J lost 0 bases, with 7 bases between them. Here the CDR3 DNA reads TGTGCCAGCACCAAGGACTCCTACGAGCAGTACTTC. Its protein product is CASTKDSYEQYF.

The chain has TRBV9 and TRBJ1-5; weak D call: TRBD1 (5 bases). The CDR3 contains 15 residues. Per the germline V gene, CDR1 is SGDLS and CDR2 is YYNGEE. Trimming cost V 3 bases and J 5 bases, with 15 bases left between them. CDR3 DNA sequence: TGTGCCAGCAGCGAGGGGCCGACTTATTATCAGCCCCAGCATTTT. This translates into CASSEGPTYYQPQHF.

This chain links TRBV4-1 with TRBJ1-5; tentatively, D is TRBD1 (5 bases). Germline values: CDR1 MGHRA, CDR2 YSYEKL. Trimming shortened V by 3 bases and J by 5 bases, and 17 bases separated the two germline ends. This CDR3 spans 16 amino acids. CDR3 in amino acids: CASSHEGRGLDQPQHF. CDR3 nucleotides: TGCGCCAGCAGCCATGAGGGGCGAGGGCTCGATCAGCCCCAGCATTTT.

In its sample, this clone was seen once. This chain connects TRBV23-1 to TRBJ2-5; TRBD1 is a possible D gene (5 bases). TRBV23-1 is marked as an open reading frame, function uncertain. Between the trimmed V and J ends, which lost 6 bases and 5 bases, there was a span of 16 bases. The CDR3 sequence is 14 residues long. The CDR3 DNA is TGCGCCAGCAGGCAGAAGGCAGGGCGGGAGACCCAGTACTTC. It codes for CASRQKAGRETQYF.